A selection of T cell receptor beta chains follows, all from one sample in a study of blood T cell repertoires in COVID-19. Measured with immunoSEQ multiplex PCR; TCRdb has only the in-frame clones, and not every one. Of some 400,000 clones in the sample, around 87% were seen once. The sequenced sample was PBMCs or T cells enriched from blood (not recorded which). These receptors were collected from a man between 25 and 39 years old who had recovered from COVID-19. Both conserved end residues are part of each CDR3. D genes are given only for firm matches. Clone sizes are given selectively: once, few, many, or a class where the clone is expanded.

clone_size j_call d_call v_call cdr3_nt cdr3_aa
- TRBJ2-3 - TRBV9 TGTGCCAGCAGCGTAGGATTACTAGATGCGGCAGATACGCAGTATTTT CASSVGLLDAADTQYF
- TRBJ1-5 - TRBV19 TGTGCCAGTACCTCTGGGGGGGGAGTAATTCAGCCCCAGCATTTT CASTSGGGVIQPQHF
- TRBJ1-2 TRBD1 TRBV5-1 TGCGCCAGCAGCGAGGCGGACAGGTTTGGTGGCTACACCTTC CASSEADRFGGYTF
- TRBJ2-2 - TRBV9 TGTGCCAGCAGCGACGGGACAAAAGCTGGGGAGCTGTTTTTT CASSDGTKAGELFF
- TRBJ1-3 - TRBV27 TGTGCCAGCAGTTACCGCGGGGGTTTGGGCGGAAACACCATATATTTT CASSYRGGLGGNTIYF
- TRBJ2-5 TRBD2 TRBV7-7 TGTGCCAGCAGCCCCGGTCTAGCGGGAGAGACCCAGTACTTC CASSPGLAGETQYF
- TRBJ2-7 TRBD2 TRBV19 TGTGCCAGGGGGGGGGACGAGCAGTACTTC CARGGDEQYF
- TRBJ2-2 - TRBV7-3 TGTGCCAGCACCCAGGGAGGGGGGAGCACCGGGGAGCTGTTTTTT CASTQGGGSTGELFF
once TRBJ2-3 - TRBV18 TGTGCCAGCTCACCCTATTTCTACCGGGACACGGATCGCACAGATACGCAGTATTTT CASSPYFYRDTDRTDTQYF
- TRBJ1-3 TRBD1 TRBV7-9 TGTGCCAGCAGCTTCAGGACAGGGACGGCCTCTGGAAACACCATATATTTT CASSFRTGTASGNTIYF
- TRBJ1-1 - TRBV7-9 TGTGCCAACGGGGGGGGCTCCCTCGGCACTGAAGCTTTCTTT CANGGGSLGTEAFF
few TRBJ1-5 TRBD1 TRBV18 TGTGCCAGCTCACGGGACAGGGGCCGTCAGCCCCAGCATTTT CASSRDRGRQPQHF
- TRBJ1-1 TRBD1 TRBV3-1/TRBV3-2 TGTGCCAGCAGCCAGGGGACAGGGAGGTACACTGAAGCTTTCTTT CASSQGTGRYTEAFF
- TRBJ1-1 - TRBV5-1 TGCGCCAGCAGCTTGGACAGCCGTTTGAACACTGAAGCTTTCTTT CASSLDSRLNTEAFF
- TRBJ2-2 TRBD1 TRBV3-1/TRBV3-2 TGTGCCAGCAGCCAAGATAAGTGGGACAGGGAAAGCCCCGGGGAGCTGTTTTTT CASSQDKWDRESPGELFF
- TRBJ2-3 TRBD1 TRBV18 TGTGCCAGCTCACTAACCGGGACAGGGGGGCCAGATACGCAGTATTTT CASSLTGTGGPDTQYF
- TRBJ1-5 - TRBV27 TGTGCCAGCAGTCCACGAGGGGGACTACAGCCCCAGCATTTT CASSPRGGLQPQHF
- TRBJ1-6 - TRBV7-9 TGTGCCAGTAGCTACGAAACAGGGATGAATTCACCCCTCCACTTT CASSYETGMNSPLHF
few TRBJ2-3 TRBD1 TRBV27 TGTGCCAGCAGTGCCAGACAGGGTGTAGATACGCAGTATTTT CASSARQGVDTQYF
- TRBJ1-2 - TRBV7-2 TGTGCCAGCAGCTTTATCCGAGGGAATGGCTACACCTTC CASSFIRGNGYTF